Presented here are 5 T cell receptor beta chains from one specimen sequenced in a study of T cell repertoires in cytomegalovirus infection. TCRdb re-called the reads with MiXCR, one entry per CDR3 protein. The sample consists of approximately 150,000 distinct CDR3 sequences, over 15% of them appearing once. Sequenced input: CD8+ T cells from PBMCs. The receptors here all came from a human donor in good health (CMV status not recorded). Some clones in this sample may be carry-over from other donors' samples.

DNA of the CDR3: TGTGCCAGCAGCGTAAATTCGGGTAATTCACCCCTCCACTTT. Amino acid sequence: CASSVNSGNSPLHF. This chain connects TRBV9 to TRBJ1-6; no definite D call. V lost 1 base and J lost 6, with 8 bases in between. Germline lookup yields CDR1 SGDLS and CDR2 YYNGEE. This CDR3 region has 14 residues.

The V call is TRBV25-1, the J call TRBJ2-3, with D unclear. Germline V gene data show CDR1 as MGHDK and CDR2 as SYGVNS. Trimming cost V 2 bases and J 0 bases, with 15 bases left between them. This CDR3 is 17 amino acids long. CDR3 sequence: CASSELQLGLSTDTQYF. For the CDR3, the DNA is TGTGCCAGCAGTGAACTCCAACTGGGCCTCAGCACAGATACGCAGTATTTT.

The V gene is TRBV29-1, the J gene TRBJ1-1, with D unresolved. Germline V CDR1 and CDR2: SQVTM, ANQGSEA. The CDR3 totals 14 residues. Between the trimmed V and J ends, which lost 2 bases and 5 bases, there was a span of 15 bases. DNA for the CDR3: TGCAGCGTTGAAATAGCAGGTCGTTGGACTGAAGCTTTCTTT. Translation: CSVEIAGRWTEAFF. Variable domain in full (rest from reference TRBV29-1 and TRBJ1-1): SAVISQKPSRDICQRGTSLTIQCQVDSQVTMMFWYRQQPGQSLTLIATANQGSEATYESGFVIDKFPISRPNLTFSTLTVSNMSPEDSSIYLCSVEIAGRWTEAFFGQGTRLTVV.

This clonotype came up a few times. The rearrangement links TRBV20-1 to TRBJ1-6, with 8 bases fitting TRBD1. V lost 4 bases to trimming and J lost 10 bases; unmatched junction nucleotides: 12. Germline CDR1 and CDR2: DFQATT and SNEGSKA (reference sequence). The CDR3 spans 15 residues. The CDR3 nucleotides are TGCAGTGCTAACCGGCCGGGACAGGTACGATCACCCCTCCACTTT. This codes for CSANRPGQVRSPLHF.

V usage is TRBV11-3 and J usage is TRBJ2-5, with D perhaps matching TRBD2 (6 bases). Germline assignment: CDR1 SGHNT and CDR2 YENEEA. The CDR3 has 15 residues. V was trimmed by 5 bases and J by 1 base, leaving 14 bases between them. The CDR3 region is CASSNRGGAQETQYF. CDR3 sequence (DNA): TGTGCCAGCAGCAACCGTGGCGGGGCCCAAGAGACCCAGTACTTC.